A selection of T cell receptor beta chains follows, all from one sample in a study of blood T cell repertoires in COVID-19. TCRdb's table, derived via immunoSEQ multiplex PCR, lists solely in-frame clones and lacks some. The sample holds some 180,000 clones, around nine tenths seen once. Sequenced material: peripheral blood. The source of these receptors is a man aged 45-60 years with COVID-19, enrolled during active disease. Each CDR3 is given with its conserved first and last residue. The D gene is left open where the match is weak. Clone size is stated in some rows and not others, as once, few, many or a class when expanded.

j_call: TRBJ2-5
clone_size: .
v_call: TRBV9
d_call: .
cdr3_aa: CASSVEERETQYF
cdr3_nt: TGTGCCAGCAGCGTAGAGGAGAGGGAGACCCAGTACTTC

j_call: TRBJ2-1
clone_size: .
v_call: TRBV10-1
d_call: TRBD1
cdr3_aa: CASSDSDRASEQFF
cdr3_nt: TGCGCCAGCAGTGATTCGGACAGGGCGAGTGAGCAGTTCTTC

j_call: TRBJ2-3
clone_size: .
v_call: TRBV2
d_call: .
cdr3_aa: CASSKTTSTDTQYF
cdr3_nt: TGTGCCAGCAGTAAAACCACTAGCACAGATACGCAGTATTTT

j_call: TRBJ2-7
clone_size: few
v_call: TRBV11-1
d_call: TRBD2
cdr3_aa: CASSSALTSGSAYEQYF
cdr3_nt: TGTGCCAGCAGCTCAGCCCTGACTAGCGGGAGTGCCTACGAGCAGTACTTC

j_call: TRBJ2-3
clone_size: .
v_call: TRBV6-6
d_call: TRBD2
cdr3_aa: CASSRTPIAGGYPSTDTQYF
cdr3_nt: TGTGCCAGCAGTCGCACGCCTATAGCGGGAGGTTATCCTAGCACAGATACGCAGTATTTT

j_call: TRBJ1-1
clone_size: .
v_call: TRBV7-3
d_call: TRBD1
cdr3_aa: CASSFGDRENTEAFF
cdr3_nt: TGTGCCAGCAGCTTTGGGGACAGGGAGAACACTGAAGCTTTCTTT

j_call: TRBJ1-1
clone_size: .
v_call: TRBV6-5
d_call: .
cdr3_aa: CASSYGGLENTEAFF
cdr3_nt: TGTGCCAGCAGTTACGGCGGTCTGGAGAACACTGAAGCTTTCTTT

j_call: TRBJ2-4
clone_size: .
v_call: TRBV6-2/TRBV6-3
d_call: TRBD2
cdr3_aa: CASSYGLARGVRAKNIQYF
cdr3_nt: TGTGCCAGCAGTTACGGACTAGCTCGGGGGGTTCGTGCCAAAAACATTCAGTACTTC

j_call: TRBJ1-2
clone_size: .
v_call: TRBV7-2
d_call: TRBD1
cdr3_aa: CASSLGGQGAFFYGYTF
cdr3_nt: TGTGCCAGCAGCTTAGGGGGACAGGGGGCTTTTTTCTATGGCTACACCTTC

j_call: TRBJ2-3
clone_size: .
v_call: TRBV6-4
d_call: TRBD2
cdr3_aa: CASSESAGRDTQYF
cdr3_nt: TGTGCCAGCAGTGAATCAGCGGGGCGGGATACGCAGTATTTT

j_call: TRBJ2-4
clone_size: .
v_call: TRBV6-2/TRBV6-3
d_call: .
cdr3_aa: CASSRAEVNIQYF
cdr3_nt: TGTGCCAGCAGCAGAGCGGAGGTGAACATTCAGTACTTC

j_call: TRBJ2-7
clone_size: .
v_call: TRBV6-5
d_call: .
cdr3_aa: CASSNGFGGYEQYF
cdr3_nt: TGTGCCAGCAGTAACGGGTTTGGGGGGTACGAGCAGTACTTC

j_call: TRBJ2-1
clone_size: few
v_call: TRBV2
d_call: .
cdr3_aa: CASSERDSKFF
cdr3_nt: TGTGCCAGCAGTGAAAGGGACTCCAAGTTCTTC

j_call: TRBJ2-5
clone_size: .
v_call: TRBV5-4
d_call: .
cdr3_aa: CASSKLSQETQYF
cdr3_nt: TGTGCCAGCAGCAAGCTGTCCCAAGAGACCCAGTACTTC

j_call: TRBJ2-3
clone_size: few
v_call: TRBV7-8
d_call: TRBD2
cdr3_aa: CASSPRFTPLAGSTDTQYF
cdr3_nt: TGTGCCAGCAGCCCCCGATTTACCCCACTAGCGGGGAGCACAGATACGCAGTATTTT

j_call: TRBJ2-3
clone_size: .
v_call: TRBV29-1
d_call: .
cdr3_aa: CSLTPGGYTDTQYF
cdr3_nt: TGCAGCCTCACCCCGGGTGGCTACACAGATACGCAGTATTTT

j_call: TRBJ2-2
clone_size: .
v_call: TRBV6-5
d_call: .
cdr3_aa: CASSSTGPTGELFF
cdr3_nt: TGTGCCAGCAGTTCGACAGGTCCCACCGGGGAGCTGTTTTTT

j_call: TRBJ1-1
clone_size: .
v_call: TRBV6-6
d_call: .
cdr3_aa: CASRSGVPGAFF
cdr3_nt: TGTGCCAGCAGGTCAGGGGTGCCAGGTGCTTTCTTT

j_call: TRBJ1-1
clone_size: .
v_call: TRBV19
d_call: TRBD1
cdr3_aa: CASTDLRTGANTEAFF
cdr3_nt: TGTGCCAGTACCGACCTTCGGACAGGCGCGAACACTGAAGCTTTCTTT

j_call: TRBJ1-2
clone_size: .
v_call: TRBV28
d_call: .
cdr3_aa: CASSLGGSRGYTF
cdr3_nt: TGTGCCAGCAGTTTAGGGGGGAGTAGGGGCTACACCTTC

j_call: TRBJ1-2
clone_size: .
v_call: TRBV7-9
d_call: .
cdr3_aa: CASSSTGPSYGYTF
cdr3_nt: TGTGCCAGCAGTAGTACAGGGCCTTCCTATGGCTACACCTTC

j_call: TRBJ2-7
clone_size: .
v_call: TRBV5-1
d_call: TRBD1
cdr3_aa: CASSLVGTGISYEQYF
cdr3_nt: TGCGCCAGCAGCTTGGTGGGGACAGGAATCTCCTACGAGCAGTACTTC

j_call: TRBJ1-1
clone_size: .
v_call: TRBV6-2/TRBV6-3
d_call: .
cdr3_aa: CASSYYRQDPGNTEAFF
cdr3_nt: TGTGCCAGCAGTTACTATAGACAGGACCCGGGGAACACTGAAGCTTTCTTT

j_call: TRBJ1-1
clone_size: .
v_call: TRBV2
d_call: .
cdr3_aa: CANSSKGPDTEAFF
cdr3_nt: TGTGCCAACAGTTCAAAGGGGCCGGACACTGAAGCTTTCTTT

j_call: TRBJ2-1
clone_size: .
v_call: TRBV6-5
d_call: TRBD2
cdr3_aa: CASWGLAGVGQFF
cdr3_nt: TGTGCCAGCTGGGGACTAGCGGGAGTGGGGCAGTTCTTC

j_call: TRBJ2-7
clone_size: .
v_call: TRBV2
d_call: TRBD2
cdr3_aa: CASSELGGRAAYF
cdr3_nt: TGTGCCAGCAGTGAATTGGGCGGGAGGGCCGCGTACTTC

j_call: TRBJ2-4
clone_size: .
v_call: TRBV5-1
d_call: .
cdr3_aa: CASSLFRGTKNIQYF
cdr3_nt: TGCGCCAGCAGCTTGTTCAGGGGTACCAAAAACATTCAGTACTTC

j_call: TRBJ1-4
clone_size: .
v_call: TRBV6-5
d_call: TRBD1
cdr3_aa: CASRAQGARKLFF
cdr3_nt: TGTGCCAGCAGGGCACAGGGGGCAAGGAAACTGTTTTTT

j_call: TRBJ1-1
clone_size: .
v_call: TRBV4-1
d_call: .
cdr3_aa: CASSQVGPPGDTEAFF
cdr3_nt: TGCGCCAGCAGCCAAGTGGGCCCTCCCGGGGACACTGAAGCTTTCTTT

j_call: TRBJ2-2
clone_size: .
v_call: TRBV5-5
d_call: .
cdr3_aa: CASSFAQGNTGELFF
cdr3_nt: TGTGCCAGCAGCTTCGCACAGGGGAACACCGGGGAGCTGTTTTTT

j_call: TRBJ2-7
clone_size: .
v_call: TRBV19
d_call: .
cdr3_aa: CASSRGGPLEQYF
cdr3_nt: TGTGCCAGTAGTCGAGGAGGGCCCCTCGAGCAGTACTTC

j_call: TRBJ2-2
clone_size: .
v_call: TRBV19
d_call: .
cdr3_aa: CASRNGVTGELFF
cdr3_nt: TGTGCCAGTAGGAACGGAGTAACCGGGGAGCTGTTTTTT

j_call: TRBJ2-5
clone_size: .
v_call: TRBV7-2
d_call: TRBD2
cdr3_aa: CASSGLAVQETQYF
cdr3_nt: TGTGCCAGCAGCGGACTAGCGGTACAAGAGACCCAGTACTTC

j_call: TRBJ2-2
clone_size: .
v_call: TRBV10-3
d_call: TRBD1
cdr3_aa: CAISEPEGQGVTGELLF
cdr3_nt: TGTGCCATCAGTGAGCCGGAGGGACAGGGTGTAACCGGGGAGCTGCTTTTT

j_call: TRBJ1-4
clone_size: .
v_call: TRBV3-1/TRBV3-2
d_call: .
cdr3_aa: CASSQDLPNNEKLFF
cdr3_nt: TGTGCCAGCAGCCAAGATCTACCGAACAATGAAAAACTGTTTTTT

j_call: TRBJ2-1
clone_size: .
v_call: TRBV5-1
d_call: TRBD2
cdr3_aa: CASSFSPSGRSNEQFF
cdr3_nt: TGCGCCAGCAGCTTTTCTCCTAGCGGGAGGTCCAATGAGCAGTTCTTC

j_call: TRBJ2-7
clone_size: .
v_call: TRBV14
d_call: .
cdr3_aa: CASSPPWGSPEQYF
cdr3_nt: TGTGCCAGCAGCCCCCCCTGGGGCAGTCCCGAGCAGTACTTC

j_call: TRBJ2-2
clone_size: .
v_call: TRBV19
d_call: .
cdr3_aa: CASSRGTRNTGELFF
cdr3_nt: TGTGCCAGTAGCCGAGGGACAAGGAACACCGGGGAGCTGTTTTTT

j_call: TRBJ2-3
clone_size: .
v_call: TRBV27
d_call: .
cdr3_aa: CASTPAGQGLKGSTDTQYF
cdr3_nt: TGTGCCAGCACCCCGGCGGGGCAAGGACTAAAGGGTAGCACAGATACGCAGTATTTT

j_call: TRBJ1-5
clone_size: once
v_call: TRBV3-1/TRBV3-2
d_call: .
cdr3_aa: CASSPSAGEGQPQHF
cdr3_nt: TGTGCCAGCAGCCCTTCTGCAGGGGAGGGTCAGCCCCAGCATTTT

j_call: TRBJ1-6
clone_size: .
v_call: TRBV3-1/TRBV3-2
d_call: .
cdr3_aa: CASSQDGMINSPLHF
cdr3_nt: TGTGCCAGCAGCCAAGACGGGATGATCAATTCACCCCTCCACTTT

j_call: TRBJ2-7
clone_size: once
v_call: TRBV2
d_call: .
cdr3_aa: CASNNLGGLYEQYF
cdr3_nt: TGTGCCAGCAACAATTTAGGGGGTCTCTACGAGCAGTACTTC

j_call: TRBJ2-2
clone_size: few
v_call: TRBV7-9
d_call: .
cdr3_aa: CASSYKQGYTGELFF
cdr3_nt: TGTGCCAGCAGCTATAAACAGGGTTACACCGGGGAGCTGTTTTTT

j_call: TRBJ1-1
clone_size: .
v_call: TRBV7-3
d_call: .
cdr3_aa: CASSLTSGDTEAFF
cdr3_nt: TGTGCCAGCAGCTTAACGAGCGGGGACACTGAAGCTTTCTTT

j_call: TRBJ2-7
clone_size: .
v_call: TRBV12-3/TRBV12-4
d_call: .
cdr3_aa: CASSRDNEQYF
cdr3_nt: TGTGCCAGCAGCAGGGATAACGAGCAGTACTTC

j_call: TRBJ1-1
clone_size: .
v_call: TRBV10-3
d_call: .
cdr3_aa: CAISESRGRIGMDTEAFF
cdr3_nt: TGTGCCATCAGTGAGTCGCGGGGGCGAATCGGGATGGACACTGAAGCTTTCTTT

j_call: TRBJ2-1
clone_size: .
v_call: TRBV7-3
d_call: .
cdr3_aa: CASSLRQGVRNEQFF
cdr3_nt: TGTGCCAGCAGCTTGAGGCAGGGCGTAAGGAATGAGCAGTTCTTC

j_call: TRBJ2-7
clone_size: .
v_call: TRBV27
d_call: .
cdr3_aa: CASSLYGSAVGGEGSYEQYF
cdr3_nt: TGTGCCAGCAGTTTGTATGGGTCCGCGGTTGGGGGCGAAGGCTCCTACGAGCAGTACTTC

j_call: TRBJ1-2
clone_size: .
v_call: TRBV6-5
d_call: TRBD1
cdr3_aa: CASLPGQGIGGYTF
cdr3_nt: TGTGCCTCCTTACCGGGACAGGGGATCGGTGGCTACACCTTC

j_call: TRBJ1-1
clone_size: .
v_call: TRBV6-5
d_call: TRBD1
cdr3_aa: CASSGTGGWNTEAFF
cdr3_nt: TGTGCCAGTTCCGGGACAGGGGGCTGGAACACTGAAGCTTTCTTT

j_call: TRBJ2-1
clone_size: .
v_call: TRBV5-6
d_call: TRBD1
cdr3_aa: CASSHSPGGARNEQFF
cdr3_nt: TGTGCCAGCAGCCATAGCCCAGGGGGCGCGAGGAATGAGCAGTTCTTC

j_call: TRBJ2-3
clone_size: once
v_call: TRBV7-2
d_call: .
cdr3_aa: CASTTYGLGGGNTDTQYF
cdr3_nt: TGTGCCAGCACCACTTACGGGTTGGGGGGGGGCAACACAGATACGCAGTATTTT

j_call: TRBJ2-3
clone_size: .
v_call: TRBV2
d_call: .
cdr3_aa: CASSVHTAADTQYF
cdr3_nt: TGTGCCAGCAGTGTACATACAGCCGCAGATACGCAGTATTTT

j_call: TRBJ2-4
clone_size: .
v_call: TRBV10-3
d_call: .
cdr3_aa: CATLPVGQNIQYF
cdr3_nt: TGTGCCACCTTGCCGGTTGGTCAAAACATTCAGTACTTC

j_call: TRBJ1-1
clone_size: .
v_call: TRBV28
d_call: TRBD1
cdr3_aa: CASSPGQGNTEAFF
cdr3_nt: TGTGCCAGCAGTCCGGGACAGGGGAACACTGAAGCTTTCTTT

j_call: TRBJ2-1
clone_size: .
v_call: TRBV3-1/TRBV3-2
d_call: TRBD2
cdr3_aa: CASKGAGARHGEQFF
cdr3_nt: TGTGCCAGCAAGGGAGCGGGGGCGCGCCATGGTGAGCAGTTCTTC

j_call: TRBJ2-1
clone_size: .
v_call: TRBV9
d_call: TRBD1
cdr3_aa: CASSFSGTGNNEQFF
cdr3_nt: TGTGCCAGCAGCTTCAGCGGGACAGGGAACAATGAGCAGTTCTTC